The TCR beta chain described here comes from a study of blood T cell repertoires in COVID-19. Study in general: From T cells, B-cell-depleted T cells, or PBMCs came the material, which was cDNA or gDNA.

Germline CDR1 SGHTA, CDR2 FQGNSA. This CDR3 is built from 13 residues. V shed 3 bases and J shed 3 bases, with 9 bases lying between them. Enrollees, roughly 18 to 89 years old, lived in about two dozen US areas. Cohorts were determined from participant-reported clinical history. Either two negative PCRs, clearance, or symptom resolution qualified Cohort 3 donors as recovered. TCRdb's table, derived via immunoSEQ multiplex PCR, lists solely in-frame clones and lacks some. The table has 130,000 to 150,000 clones, about four fifths seen once. The rearrangement links TRBV7-2 to TRBJ2-7, with D maybe TRBD1 (5 bases). The receptor's source is a man aged 45-65 years who had recovered from COVID-19. What was sequenced was PBMCs or T cells enriched from blood (not recorded which). As DNA, the CDR3 is TGTGCCAGCAGCTTGACAGTGTTCTACGAGCAGTACTTC. It translates to CASSLTVFYEQYF.